This record covers a single TCR beta chain. There is no known antigen for this receptor. No base-level quality is on record; no much larger clone is a single base apart. The immunoSEQ Assay, a bias-controlled multiplex PCR, was used to amplify TCRbeta CDR3 regions from genomic DNA. As for the original processing: Within the assay, amplification of reference gene primers was used to estimate how many nucleated cells each sample contained. To quantify the absolute abundance of each unique TCRbeta CDR3 rearrangement, sequence reads were collapsed and filtered. Productive Simpson clonality was computed per sample as the square root of Simpson's diversity index over productive rearrangements. This immuneACCESS table, as held by TCRdb, lists in-frame sequences with V and J called but not all clones. Of the missing ones, under half trace to an unresolved V gene in checked studies; the others have no known cause. That table supplies the V and J calls and clone size; D and trimming were determined from the DNA. This sample holds about 170,000 clones; over 80% were observed only once. Under 3.5% of the sample lies in the top ten.

The sample is drawn from a study of blood T cell repertoires in COVID-19 (dated by TCRdb to the early 2020s). As for the study more broadly: Collaborator samples came from the United States, Italy and Spain and covered acute and convalescent phases of COVID-19. The material from the prospective study consisted of cDNA or gDNA derived from T cells, B-cell-depleted T cells, or PBMCs. The dataset comprised deeply sampled blood TCRbeta repertoires from subjects exposed to, actively infected with, or recovered from COVID-19. The repertoires were made available in a free public database intended to serve as a resource for research on the immune response to SARS-CoV-2. The samples were drawn from the first 160 participants of the ongoing ImmuneRACE study and from 950 to 1,500 subjects provided by 6 global collaborators. Sample metadata almost always included a de-identified subject ID, COVID-19 status, age in years and sex. HLA class I and class II types, where available, came from metadata supplied by the sample provider rather than from assay-based typing.

The CDR3 starts with the cysteine, ends with the phenylalanine, and has 13 residues. Kept here is only the CDR3 DNA, which spans 39 bases and is read in frame from base 1. The germline V gene encodes CDR1 KGHDR and CDR2 SFDVKD. Deletion took 5 bases off V and 6 bases off J, with a span of 13 bases between the germline ends. The collaborating institutions used their own protocols to collect whole blood in K2EDTA tubes. For TCRbeta analysis, collaborator samples were shipped as frozen whole blood, as isolated PBMCs, or as DNA extracted from either sample type. Study-wide conclusions, independent of this receptor: The quantity of clinical and demographic metadata differed by source and by participant and was supplied without curation.

The rearranged segments are TRBV24-1 and TRBJ2-7; no confident D gene assignment can be made. The sequence was obtained from a woman aged 60-75 years with acute or convalescent COVID-19. Sequencing used peripheral blood. The encoded CDR3 is CATSAPMTGEQYF. The nucleotide sequence reads as follows: TGTGCCACCAGTGCGCCGATGACGGGCGAGCAGTACTTC.